The 15 T cell receptor beta chains below come from one sample, sequenced in a study of graft-versus-host responses after intestinal transplantation. Antigen specificity for these receptors is unknown. Profiled with immunoSEQ multiplex PCR; TCRdb holds only in-frame clones, not every one. Among approximately 81,000 clones listed, about nine tenths were seen once. The sequencing used unstimulated CD8+ T cells sorted from spleen or lymph node cells, collected before transplant. All receptors come from a human donor who was the organ donor for an intestinal transplant.

CDR3: CASIDRGLASGEQFF. The CDR3 DNA follows: TGTGCCAGCATCGATCGGGGACTAGCGTCGGGTGAGCAGTTCTTC. The rearrangement uses TRBV28 and TRBJ2-1, with 10 bases that match TRBD2. Looked up from germline, CDR1 is MDHEN and CDR2 is SYDVKM. With V trimmed by 7 bases and J by 9 bases, 12 bases remained unmatched. CDR3 length: 15 amino acids. Full variable domain (rest looked up from reference TRBV28 and TRBJ2-1): DVKVTQSSRYLVKRTGEKVFLECVQDMDHENMFWYRQDPGLGLRLIYFSYDVKMKEKGDIPEGYSVSREKKERFSLILESASTNQTSMYLCASIDRGLASGEQFFGPGTRLTVL.

V gene TRBV7-6 combines with J gene TRBJ2-2; 8 nucleotides agree with TRBD1. In germline, CDR1 is SGHVS, CDR2 FNYEAQ. Unmatched junction bases numbered 9, after V lost 5 bases and J lost 4 bases. The CDR3 sequence is 16 residues long. In nucleotides, the CDR3 is TGTGCCAGCAGCCAAGGACAGGGATGGGGCACCGGGGAGCTGTTTTTT. The encoded protein is CASSQGQGWGTGELFF.

The rearrangement links TRBV4-1 to TRBJ1-1; D gene ambiguous. Germline V CDR1 and CDR2: MGHRA, YSYEKL. The CDR3 length is 13 residues. Trimming took 1 base from V and 5 from J, leaving 8 bases between them. This CDR3 reads CASSQVTFTEAFF. CDR3 sequence (DNA): TGCGCCAGCAGCCAAGTGACATTTACTGAAGCTTTCTTT.

V is TRBV29-1 and J is TRBJ1-4; TRBD1 aligns across 7 bases. In germline, CDR1 is SQVTM, CDR2 ANQGSEA. V shed 6 bases and J 1 base; nucleotides not matched to a gene: 5. CDR3 size: 14 residues. The CDR3 reads CSVDREGTNEKLFF. The CDR3 region has the DNA TGCAGCGTCGACAGGGAAGGAACTAATGAAAAACTGTTTTTT. Full variable domain (remainder filled in from reference TRBV29-1 and TRBJ1-4): SAVISQKPSRDICQRGTSLTIQCQVDSQVTMMFWYRQQPGQSLTLIATANQGSEATYESGFVIDKFPISRPNLTFSTLTVSNMSPEDSSIYLCSVDREGTNEKLFFGSGTQLSVL.

By frequency in the sample, this clone is medium-sized (0.01 to 0.1%). The sample contains more than one DNA sequence encoding this CDR3. The chain uses TRBV28 and TRBJ2-5; 7 bases are shared with TRBD1. CDR1 is MDHEN, CDR2 SYDVKM, per germline. V shed 5 bases and J 0 bases; nucleotides not matched to a gene: 3. The CDR3 is 14 residues long. CDR3 region: CASSPGTDQETQYF. CDR3 nucleotides: TGTGCCAGCAGTCCCGGGACAGACCAAGAGACCCAGTACTTC.

The chain couples TRBV30 to TRBJ1-4; D might be TRBD1 (6 bases). The length of the CDR3 is 14 residues. Trimming stripped 2 bases from V and 7 bases from J, with 14 bases between. Germline CDR1 GTSNPN, CDR2 SVGIG (reference sequence). DNA of the CDR3: TGTGCCTGGAGTAACGACAAAGGGGGTGAAAAACTGTTTTTT. Residues: CAWSNDKGGEKLFF.

The J gene is TRBJ1-1, the V gene TRBV19; D is unresolved. V was pared by 1 base and J by 3 bases, with 12 bases between. In germline, CDR1 is LNHDA, CDR2 SQIVND (reference sequence). The CDR3 length is 15 residues. The CDR3 DNA follows: TGTGCCAGTAGTATAGTTTGGTCGACGGACACTGAAGCTTTCTTT. It specifies CASSIVWSTDTEAFF. Combining the CDR3 with reference TRBV19 and TRBJ1-1 gives the whole variable domain DGGITQSPKYLFRKEGQNVTLSCEQNLNHDAMYWYRQDPGQGLRLIYYSQIVNDFQKGDIAEGYSVSREKKESFPLTVTSAQKNPTAFYLCASSIVWSTDTEAFFGQGTRLTVV.

The J gene is TRBJ2-2, the V gene TRBV7-9; D not certain. The germline CDR1 and CDR2 sequences are SEHNR and FQNEAQ (reference sequence). The CDR3 runs 13 residues. V shed 6 bases and J shed 2 bases, with 7 bases lying between them. The DNA for the CDR3 is TGTGCCAGCAGAATAGGCAACACCGGGGAGCTGTTTTTT. Its translation: CASRIGNTGELFF.

The chain has TRBV6-1 and TRBJ2-7; 8 bases are shared with TRBD1. J gave up 2 bases and V 5 bases, and 5 bases lay outside the gene matches. The CDR3 runs 14 residues. The germline V gene has CDR1 MNHNS and CDR2 SASEGT. CDR3 loop: CASSQGAAAYEQYF. The CDR3 DNA sequence: TGTGCCAGCAGTCAGGGGGCGGCCGCCTACGAGCAGTACTTC.

The chain has TRBV6-1 and TRBJ1-5; no firm D call. The CDR3 has 16 amino acids. Germline CDR1 MNHNS, CDR2 SASEGT. V lost 0 bases, J lost 7 bases, and 16 bases lay in between. The CDR3: CASSEAGRKTWQPQHF. Here the CDR3 DNA reads TGTGCCAGCAGTGAAGCGGGAAGAAAAACTTGGCAGCCCCAGCATTTT.

This chain uses TRBV7-9 with TRBJ2-2; TRBD2 aligns across 7 bases. The ends lost 5 bases at V and 5 bases at J; junction bases unmatched: 2. This CDR3 comprises 13 residues. Germline lookup yields CDR1 SEHNR and CDR2 FQNEAQ (reference sequence). CDR3 loop: CASSLRGTGELFF. The CDR3 DNA sequence: TGTGCCAGCAGCCTGCGGGGGACCGGGGAGCTGTTTTTT. The variable domain in full, completed from reference TRBV7-9 and TRBJ2-2, reads DTGVSQNPRHKITKRGQNVTFRCDPISEHNRLYWYRQTLGQGPEFLTYFQNEAQLEKSRLLSDRFSAERPKGSFSTLEIQRTEQGDSAMYLCASSLRGTGELFFGEGSRLTVL.

This clone occurred a few times. The chain combines TRBV4-1 with TRBJ1-4; no firm D call. This CDR3 contains 12 residues. V was pared by 0 bases and J by 15 bases, with 11 bases between. Germline loops: CDR1 MGHRA, CDR2 YSYEKL. The CDR3 loop is CASSQDHWLLFF. CDR3 sequence (DNA): TGCGCCAGCAGCCAAGATCATTGGTTGTTGTTTTTT.

This clone ranks as medium-sized. V is TRBV6-4 and J is TRBJ2-3, with TRBD2 matching over 8 bases. Germline V gives CDR1 MRHNA, CDR2 SNTAGT. CDR3 length: 15 residues. Germline trimming cut 0 bases from V and 1 base from J; bases unmatched to any gene: 0. The CDR3 is CASSDSRGGTDTQYF. CDR3 bases: TGTGCCAGCAGTGACTCGCGGGGGGGCACAGATACGCAGTATTTT.

This sequence joins TRBV30 and TRBJ1-1; D perhaps matches TRBD1 (6 bases). From germline, CDR1 is GTSNPN and CDR2 SVGIG (reference sequence). With 0 bases removed from V and 3 bases from J, the gap between germline ends came to 14 bases. The CDR3 covers 15 residues. The CDR3 DNA reads as TGTGCCTGGAGTGTCAGCAAAACAGGGTACACTGAAGCTTTCTTT. This translates into CAWSVSKTGYTEAFF.

The chain links TRBV29-1 to TRBJ2-1, with D possibly being TRBD2 (5 bases). Trimming removed 5 bases at V and 8 bases at J, with 16 bases between. This CDR3 is built from 13 residues. Germline CDR1 is SQVTM and CDR2 is ANQGSEA. The CDR3 sequence is CSVPSGFIDEQFF. The CDR3 DNA reads TGCAGCGTTCCATCGGGATTCATAGATGAGCAGTTCTTC.